Described below is a single T cell receptor (beta chain) sequence and its context. Its target is unknown. Trimming left V 7 bases short and J 4 bases short, with 10 bases between. Germline CDR1 reads SSHAT; CDR2 reads FNYEAQ (reference sequence). The CDR3 covers 12 residues. This sample is part of a study of beta chain features in type 1 diabetes. Broader study findings: PCR might favor shorter templates, but any such skew would affect patients and controls equally.

One heparinised draw of blood, averaging about 110 mL, came from each donor. TCRB transcripts that were expressed got sequenced, as all of the isolated RNA had been reverse transcribed. TCRdb keeps only in-frame clones here, not all; method: immunoSEQ multiplex PCR. The profile shows 300,000 to 450,000 clones, around 13% of them singletons. Sequenced: naive CD4+ T cells from blood. This TCR was sampled from a man younger than 35 in good health. V usage is TRBV7-7 and J usage is TRBJ1-1; no reliable D call. CDR3 bases: TGTGCCAGCATCGGTCCCGCCACTGAAGCTTTCTTT. This translates into CASIGPATEAFF.